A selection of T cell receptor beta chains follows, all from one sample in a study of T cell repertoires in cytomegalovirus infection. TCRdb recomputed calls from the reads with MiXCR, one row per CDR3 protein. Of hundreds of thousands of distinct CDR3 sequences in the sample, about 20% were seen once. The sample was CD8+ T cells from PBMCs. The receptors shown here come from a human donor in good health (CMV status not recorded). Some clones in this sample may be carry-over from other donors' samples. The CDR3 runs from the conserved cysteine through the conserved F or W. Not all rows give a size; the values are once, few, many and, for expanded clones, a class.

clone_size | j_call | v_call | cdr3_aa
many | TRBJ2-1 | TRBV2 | CASSEASLAFSDEQFF
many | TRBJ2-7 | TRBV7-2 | CASSFGLTYEQYF
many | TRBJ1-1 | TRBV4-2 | CASREGLGMNTEAFF
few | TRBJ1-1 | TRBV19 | CASSALGGTEAFF
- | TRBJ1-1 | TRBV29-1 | CSVEDGMNTEAFF
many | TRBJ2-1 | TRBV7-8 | CASSSDHAGEQFF
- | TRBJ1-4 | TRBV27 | CASSSRQGADEKLFF
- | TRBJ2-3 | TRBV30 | CAWSVSRGPTDTQYF
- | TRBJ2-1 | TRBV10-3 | CAISDSRTSSYNEQFF
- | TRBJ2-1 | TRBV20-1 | CSARDTSGVYNEQFF
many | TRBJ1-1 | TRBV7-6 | CASSSGGGNTEAFF
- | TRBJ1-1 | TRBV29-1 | CSVEPDLDRNTEAFF
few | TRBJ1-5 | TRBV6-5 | CASSYMGGVQPQHF